The 7 T cell receptor beta chains given below trace back to one sample, sequenced in a study of T cell repertoires in aging, cancer and after chemotherapy. Amplification of TCR beta used genomic DNA extracted from peripheral blood. A mixed TRB-A/B primer pool amplified rearranged TRB by multiplex touch-down PCR. TCRdb re-derived calls from the multiplex PCR reads in MiXCR, one entry per CDR3 protein. The sample shows fewer than 2,000 distinct CDR3 sequences, 55% to 60% of them seen only once. The specimen was blood. The receptor set was obtained from a human donor with a blood cancer.

The J gene is TRBJ2-5, the V gene TRBV12-3 or TRBV12-4; perhaps TRBD1 as D (5 bases). V was clipped by 5 bases and J by 4 bases, with 17 bases between them. The CDR3 spans 15 residues. Written as DNA, the CDR3 is TGTGCCAGCAGTCCCCCCGCCGCAGGGCTAGAGACCCAGTACTTC. Translating gives CASSPPAAGLETQYF.

This clonotype has more than one count but fewer than ten. The chain employs TRBV29-1 and TRBJ2-5; D not resolved. CDR3 length equals 14 residues. Germline V lookup: CDR1 SQVTM, CDR2 ANQGSEA. V lost 6 bases and J lost 4, with 18 bases in between. CDR3 coding DNA: TGCAGCGTCGCCACTCTAGGTGATAGAGAGACCCAGTACTTC. Protein sequence: CSVATLGDRETQYF.

This chain links TRBV11-3 with TRBJ2-7, with D possibly being TRBD2 (5 bases). V gave up 3 bases and J gave up 3 bases, with 6 bases separating them. From germline, CDR1 is SGHNT and CDR2 YENEEA. The CDR3 has 12 amino acids. The CDR3 DNA reads as TGTGCCAGCAGCTTTGAGGGCTACGAGCAGTACTTC. Its translation: CASSFEGYEQYF.

CDR3 nucleotides: TGCGCCAGCAGCTTAGGACAGACCCCTCAGGACGAGCAGTACTTC. This encodes CASSLGQTPQDEQYF. V usage is TRBV5-1 and J usage is TRBJ2-7, with a tentative D call TRBD1 (6 bases). The CDR3 sequence is 15 residues long. Trimming pared 2 bases from V and 5 bases from J, leaving 17 bases between. Germline V gene sequence: CDR1 SGHRS, CDR2 YFSETQ. Full variable domain (outside the CDR3, taken from reference TRBV5-1 and TRBJ2-7): KAGVTQTPRYLIKTRGQQVTLSCSPISGHRSVSWYQQTPGQGLQFLFEYFSETQRNKGNFPGRFSGRQFSNSRSEMNVSTLELGDSALYLCASSLGQTPQDEQYFGPGTRLTVT.

V gene TRBV12-3 or TRBV12-4 combines with J gene TRBJ1-1; D gene unclear. This CDR3 comprises 14 residues. V gave up 5 bases and J gave up 0 bases, with 10 bases separating them. In DNA form, the CDR3 reads TGTGCCAGCAGTCCCGATGTTCTGAACACTGAAGCTTTCTTT. It is translated as CASSPDVLNTEAFF.

The chain recombines TRBV12-3 or TRBV12-4 with TRBJ2-6; D might be TRBD1 or TRBD2, each matching 5 bases. V was pared by 6 bases and J by 1 base, with 19 bases between. The CDR3 sequence is 18 residues long. The CDR3 reads CASSPFGTAGSGANVLTF. For the CDR3, the DNA is TGTGCCAGCAGCCCTTTTGGGACGGCAGGTTCTGGGGCCAACGTCCTGACTTTC.

This clonotype was detected a few times. The chain carries TRBV6-5 and TRBJ1-2; no clear D. The CDR3 sequence is 12 residues long. Trimming left V 6 bases short and J 8 bases short, with 13 bases between. Germline V lookup: CDR1 MNHEY, CDR2 SVGAGI. The CDR3 DNA follows: TGTGCCAGCAGGCGGTGGCGGTGGGGCTACACCTTC. It specifies CASRRWRWGYTF.